The T cell receptor beta chain under discussion was sequenced for a study of regulatory and conventional T cells in RAG deficiency. The sorted conventional CD4+ T cells were CD25-low and CD127-high, with genomic DNA sequenced. Only in-frame clones appear in the TCRdb table, and some are missing; sequencing was by immunoSEQ multiplex PCR. The profile shows more than 20,000 clones, approximately 93% of them singletons. J lost 5 bases, V lost 3 bases, and 4 bases had no gene match. Germline V CDR1 and CDR2: SGHRS, YFSETQ. The CDR3 is 15 residues long. These data are also associated with another study on regulatory T cells. That source notes: The PCR used 52 TRBV and 13 TRBJ primers.

The source material was CD4+ T cells sorted from blood. The TCR originated in a human donor in good health. The chain is built from TRBV5-1 and TRBJ2-1; 11 bases match TRBD2. The CDR3 bases are TGCGCCAGCAGCTCTACTAGCGGGAGAGACAATGAGCAGTTCTTC. As protein: CASSSTSGRDNEQFF. Full variable domain (rest looked up from reference TRBV5-1 and TRBJ2-1): KAGVTQTPRYLIKTRGQQVTLSCSPISGHRSVSWYQQTPGQGLQFLFEYFSETQRNKGNFPGRFSGRQFSNSRSEMNVSTLELGDSALYLCASSSTSGRDNEQFFGPGTRLTVL.